Below, 24 T cell receptor beta chains from the same sample are listed, as sequenced in a study of beta chain features in type 1 diabetes. Study-wide findings and caveats: Shorter TCRB CDR3s, moderately but significantly so, marked every one of the four CD4+ subsets in Type 1 diabetes patients.

Reverse transcribing all isolated RNA meant expressed TCRB transcripts were sequenced. The data were produced by immunoSEQ multiplex PCR, yet TCRdb's version contains in-frame clones alone and is incomplete. The sample carries approximately 150,000 clones, 9% recorded once. These receptors are not linked to any known antigen. Sequencing was carried out using central memory CD4+ T cells from blood. These receptors were obtained from a man younger than 45 with type 1 diabetes.

The gene calls are TRBV7-9 and TRBJ1-2; 8 bases align to TRBD1. The J segment lost 1 base and the V segment lost 4 bases, leaving 5 bases of the junction unmatched. The CDR3 runs to 15 residues. Germline V gives CDR1 SEHNR, CDR2 FQNEAQ (reference sequence). The CDR3 nucleotides read TGTGCCAGCAGCTCCGACAGGGGTGGTAACTATGGCTACACCTTC. Amino acid sequence: CASSSDRGGNYGYTF.

This clone was found a few times. V usage is TRBV4-1 and J usage is TRBJ2-3; 8 positions match TRBD2. This CDR3 is built from 16 residues. The ends lost 1 base at V and 9 bases at J; junction bases unmatched: 12. CDR1 is MGHRA and CDR2 is YSYEKL in the germline V gene. Here the CDR3 reads CASSQVRAGAGRTQYF. In DNA, the CDR3 is TGCGCCAGCAGCCAAGTTCGAGCGGGGGCGGGACGAACGCAGTATTTT.

The rearrangement joins TRBV7-2 to TRBJ2-2; tentative D call: TRBD1 (6 bases). Trimming left V 5 bases short and J 4 bases short, with 11 bases between. This CDR3 comprises 14 residues. Germline V CDR1 and CDR2: SGHTA, FQGNSA. CDR3 loop: CASSATGRTGELFF. DNA for the CDR3: TGTGCCAGCAGCGCTACAGGGCGCACCGGGGAGCTGTTTTTT.

The rearrangement links TRBV5-6 to TRBJ1-1; possible D gene TRBD1, 6 bases. Germline V lookup: CDR1 SGHDT, CDR2 YYEEEE. V dropped 3 bases and J dropped 7 bases, with 19 bases sitting between them. The CDR3 totals 15 residues. The CDR3 protein is CASSWRRWTEDEAFF. For the CDR3, the DNA is TGTGCCAGCAGCTGGCGTAGGTGGACAGAAGATGAAGCTTTCTTT. The variable domain in full, completed from reference TRBV5-6 and TRBJ1-1, reads DAGVTQSPTHLIKTRGQQVTLRCSPKSGHDTVSWYQQALGQGPQFIFQYYEEEERQRGNFPDRFSGHQFPNYSSELNVNALLLGDSALYLCASSWRRWTEDEAFFGQGTRLTVV.

J is TRBJ1-1 and V is TRBV5-1, with D unresolved. Germline values: CDR1 SGHRS, CDR2 YFSETQ. The V gene lost 3 bases and the J gene lost 3 bases, with 12 bases spanning the gap. This CDR3 has 14 amino acids. The CDR3 protein is CASSSGVTDTEAFF. DNA for the CDR3: TGCGCCAGCAGCTCCGGGGTGACGGACACTGAAGCTTTCTTT.

A few counts support this clone. The chain recombines TRBV18 with TRBJ1-1; D is unresolved. V was shortened by 2 bases and J by 3 bases, with 10 bases between the two germline ends. The germline V gene has CDR1 KGHSH and CDR2 LQKENI. The CDR3 sequence is 14 residues long. CDR3 sequence: CASSPIGGDTEAFF. The CDR3 DNA sequence: TGTGCCAGCTCACCAATTGGTGGAGACACTGAAGCTTTCTTT.

V usage is TRBV5-1 and J usage is TRBJ1-1; 9 bases match TRBD1. This CDR3 comprises 14 residues. The V and J ends lost 4 bases and 2 bases, in that order; junction bases with no gene match: 3. Germline CDR1 SGHRS, CDR2 YFSETQ. CDR3 nucleotides: TGCGCCAGCAGCAAGGGACAGGGTAACACTGAAGCTTTCTTT. This translates into CASSKGQGNTEAFF. The full variable domain, rest sourced from reference TRBV5-1 and TRBJ1-1, is KAGVTQTPRYLIKTRGQQVTLSCSPISGHRSVSWYQQTPGQGLQFLFEYFSETQRNKGNFPGRFSGRQFSNSRSEMNVSTLELGDSALYLCASSKGQGNTEAFFGQGTRLTVV.

This sequence joins TRBV7-2 and TRBJ1-6, with D possibly matching TRBD1 (5 bases). Per germline, CDR1 SGHTA and CDR2 FQGNSA. This CDR3 is 14 amino acids long. The ends were cut back, 1 base at V and 5 bases at J, with 6 bases in the middle. The CDR3 DNA reads TGTGCCAGCAGCTTAGGGACAAATAATTCACCCCTCCACTTT. It yields the protein CASSLGTNNSPLHF. Full variable domain (rest looked up from reference TRBV7-2 and TRBJ1-6): GAGVSQSPSNKVTEKGKDVELRCDPISGHTALYWYRQSLGQGLEFLIYFQGNSAPDKSGLPSDRFSAERTGGSVSTLTIQRTQQEDSAVYLCASSLGTNNSPLHFGNGTRLTVT.

This clone appeared a few times. The gene calls are TRBV6-5 and TRBJ2-7; 9 positions agree with TRBD1. The V gene's germline CDR1 is MNHEY and CDR2 SVGAGI. The ends lost 5 bases at V and 7 bases at J; junction bases unmatched: 12. The CDR3 extends over 15 amino acids. CDR3 DNA sequence: TGTGCCAGCAGTACACGTTGGGACAGGGCCTGGGAGCAGTACTTC. Its translation: CASSTRWDRAWEQYF.

This chain connects TRBV5-1 to TRBJ1-6, with 7 bases fitting TRBD1. Germline CDR1 and CDR2: SGHRS and YFSETQ. V was clipped by 4 bases and J by 8 bases; unmatched bases: 3. The CDR3 has 13 amino acids. CDR3 protein: CASSPDRDSPLHF. As DNA, the CDR3 is TGCGCCAGCAGCCCCGACAGGGATTCACCCCTCCACTTT.

A few counts support this clone. Here the CDR3 DNA reads TGCGCCAGCAGCTTGGGGGCAGGGGCGTACCAAGAGACCCAGTACTTC. It encodes CASSLGAGAYQETQYF. The chain uses TRBV5-1 and TRBJ2-5, with a tentative D call TRBD1 (6 bases). The germline V gene has CDR1 SGHRS and CDR2 YFSETQ. V lost 0 bases to trimming and J lost 0 bases, with 12 bases between them. The CDR3 is 16 residues long.

This clone occurred a few times. The rearrangement uses TRBV5-1 and TRBJ1-1, with no clear D. This CDR3 comprises 13 residues. The germline V and J ends were trimmed by 3 bases and 5 bases, with 11 bases remaining between them. The germline gives CDR1 SGHRS, CDR2 YFSETQ. This chain's CDR3 is CASSWGGGTEAFF. The DNA of the CDR3 is TGCGCCAGCAGCTGGGGAGGAGGGACTGAAGCTTTCTTT.

This clone was detected a few times. The chain is built from TRBV5-1 and TRBJ1-1, with a tentative D call TRBD1 (5 bases). V lost 7 bases and J lost 0, with 16 bases in between. The CDR3 is 15 residues long. Germline assignment: CDR1 SGHRS and CDR2 YFSETQ. CDR3 residues: CASRGSIYMNTEAFF. CDR3 DNA: TGCGCCAGCCGGGGGAGCATATACATGAACACTGAAGCTTTCTTT.

The V call is TRBV20-1, the J call TRBJ1-2; D not certain. Per the germline V gene, CDR1 is DFQATT and CDR2 is SNEGSKA (reference sequence). The CDR3 has 11 amino acids. V dropped 0 bases and J dropped 8 bases, with 7 bases sitting between them. CDR3 DNA: TGCAGTGCTAGAGAGTCGCTAGGCTACACCTTC. Protein sequence: CSARESLGYTF.

This clone was observed a handful of times. J is TRBJ1-5 and V is TRBV7-3; D not certain. Germline CDR1 reads SGHTA; CDR2 reads FQGTGA. The CDR3 extends over 13 amino acids. Trimming removed 5 bases from V and 4 bases from J, with 9 bases in between. CDR3 nucleotides: TGTGCCAGCAGCATCGGTCGAAATCAGCCCCAGCATTTT. Residues: CASSIGRNQPQHF.

This clone was detected a few times. The rearrangement joins TRBV6-5 to TRBJ2-4; D possibly corresponds to TRBD1 (6 bases). The CDR3 loop spans 14 amino acids. Trimming left V 2 bases short and J 3 bases short, with 8 bases between. Germline CDR1 and CDR2: MNHEY and SVGAGI. The CDR3 bases are TGTGCCAGCAGTTACGGGGGCCACAAAAACATTCAGTACTTC. Its translation: CASSYGGHKNIQYF.

This chain connects TRBV2 to TRBJ2-7; 7 nucleotides agree with TRBD1. Germline V gene sequence: CDR1 SNHLY, CDR2 FYNNEI. The CDR3 consists of 12 residues. The junction had 11 bases not matched to a gene; V was cut back by 6 bases and J by 12 bases. As DNA, the CDR3 is TGTGCCAGCAGCCCCTACGGGACAGCGATGTACTTC. The encoded protein is CASSPYGTAMYF. Variable domain in full (rest from reference TRBV2 and TRBJ2-7): EPEVTQTPSHQVTQMGQEVILRCVPISNHLYFYWYRQILGQKVEFLVSFYNNEISEKSEIFDDQFSVERPDGSNFTLKIRSTKLEDSAMYFCASSPYGTAMYFGPGTRLTVT.

This clone was seen more than once but under ten times. The chain has TRBV2 and TRBJ2-5, with D unresolved. Trimming cost V 2 bases and J 2 bases, with 3 bases left between them. Germline V CDR1 and CDR2: SNHLY, FYNNEI. This CDR3 region has 12 residues. The CDR3: CASSERQETQYF. CDR3 nucleotides: TGTGCCAGCAGTGAACGGCAAGAGACCCAGTACTTC.

Here the CDR3 reads CASSLGLLDTQYF. The CDR3 nucleotides read TGTGCCAGCAGCTTAGGACTCTTGGATACGCAGTATTTT. The rearrangement uses TRBV7-3 and TRBJ2-3; TRBD2 is a possible D gene (5 bases). With 2 bases removed from V and 6 bases from J, the gap between germline ends came to 9 bases. CDR1 SGHTA and CDR2 FQGTGA come from the germline V gene. The CDR3 has 13 residues.

This clone was detected a few times. The chain links TRBV11-1 to TRBJ2-7, with TRBD1 matching 7 bases. Germline V gene lookup returns CDR1 SGHAT and CDR2 FQDESV (reference sequence). Trimming cost V 4 bases and J 7 bases; bases outside gene matches: 7. The CDR3 length is 13 residues. CDR3 bases: TGTGCCAGCAGCTCTCGCCAACAGGGGGAGCAGTACTTC. Translation: CASSSRQQGEQYF. Drawing the rest from reference TRBV11-1 and TRBJ2-7, the complete variable domain is EAEVAQSPRYKITEKSQAVAFWCDPISGHATLYWYRQILGQGPELLVQFQDESVVDDSQLPKDRFSAERLKGVDSTLKIQPAELGDSAMYLCASSSRQQGEQYFGPGTRLTVT.

V gene TRBV5-8 combines with J gene TRBJ2-7; D is ambiguous. Germline V gene data show CDR1 as SGHTS and CDR2 as YDEGEE. Trimming took 6 bases from V and 2 from J, leaving 15 bases between them. The CDR3 is made up of 14 amino acids. Here the CDR3 reads CASKRRSLTYEQYF. The CDR3 DNA follows: TGTGCCAGCAAACGGCGGAGCCTGACCTACGAGCAGTACTTC.

This clone has more than one count but fewer than ten. The chain employs TRBV7-8 and TRBJ1-2, with TRBD1 matching 7 bases. There are 14 residues in the CDR3. The trim removed 5 bases at V and 3 bases at J, leaving 6 bases unmatched. Per the germline V gene, CDR1 is SGHVS and CDR2 is FQNEAQ. The CDR3 sequence is CASSRGQVYYGYTF. In DNA form, the CDR3 reads TGTGCCAGCAGCCGCGGACAGGTTTACTATGGCTACACCTTC.

This clone came up a few times. This chain joins TRBV7-2 and TRBJ2-2; 8 bases line up with TRBD2. The V and J ends lost 5 bases and 3 bases, in that order; junction bases with no gene match: 5. From germline, CDR1 is SGHTA and CDR2 FQGNSA. This CDR3 is built from 15 residues. This CDR3 reads CASSERGGDTGELFF. CDR3 DNA: TGTGCCAGCAGCGAACGGGGGGGAGACACCGGGGAGCTGTTTTTT.

This clone was observed a handful of times. This rearrangement joins TRBV6-5 to TRBJ1-1; TRBD1 might be the D (6 bases). Germline-derived CDR1 and CDR2 are MNHEY and SVGAGI. This CDR3 comprises 13 residues. V was trimmed by 7 bases and J by 1 base, leaving 10 bases between them. The CDR3: CASKYRANTEAFF. DNA of the CDR3: TGTGCCAGCAAGTACAGGGCGAACACTGAAGCTTTCTTT.